This T cell receptor (beta chain) stems from a study of T cell repertoires in cytomegalovirus infection. Overall study context: It can be stated that public TCR beta signatures indicated CMV infection as well as a matching HLA type. Study-wide findings and caveats: Pooled public TCR beta family frequency picked out CMV carriers with the relevant HLA.

The CDR3 sequence is 14 residues long. Germline-derived CDR1 and CDR2 are DFQATT and SNEGSKA (reference sequence). With 8 bases clipped from V and 8 bases from J, the junction kept 12 bases outside the gene matches. TCRdb redid the calling of the reads with MiXCR, one entry per CDR3 protein. The sample consists of approximately 1,000,000 distinct CDR3 sequences, around 30% of them appearing once. This clonotype showed up just a few times. Antigen unknown. The sequences come from cultured CD8+ T cells from PBMCs, collected from culture after CMV antigen stimulation. The V call is TRBV20-1, the J call TRBJ2-3; TRBD2 matches 11 bases. This receptor was identified in a human donor in good health (CMV status not recorded). Some clones in this sample may be carry-over from other donors' samples. The CDR3 DNA reads TGCAGTTCCTCTAGCGGGGGGCAAGGGGGTACGCAGTATTTT. It yields the protein CSSSSGGQGGTQYF.